The 8 T cell receptor beta chains below all came from one sample that was sequenced in a study of glioma-infiltrating T cells. Amplification of TCR alpha and beta CDR3 regions from RNA used iRepertoire nested multiplex PCR. TCRdb re-analysed the multiplex PCR reads in MiXCR, keeping a single row per CDR3 protein. This table has fewer than 110,000 distinct CDR3 sequences, less than 30% appearing once. Sequences were obtained from glioma tissue, nonneoplastic brain tissue, or PBMCs (not recorded which). These receptors all stem from a human donor with low-grade glioma or glioblastoma, undergoing nonglioma brain surgery, or in good health (not recorded which).

This clonotype was seen at least ten times. The rearrangement links TRBV6-1 to TRBJ2-1; 7 bases match TRBD1. V gave up 8 bases and J gave up 6 bases; unmatched junction bases: 7. The germline V gene encodes CDR1 MNHNS and CDR2 SASEGT. The CDR3 spans 13 residues. CDR3 residues: CASVTGESNEQFF. The CDR3, as DNA: TGTGCCAGCGTCACAGGGGAAAGCAATGAGCAGTTCTTC.

This clonotype was counted ten times or more. The chain employs TRBV4-3 and TRBJ1-1, with D unclear. The germline gives CDR1 LGHNA, CDR2 YSLEER. V dropped 2 bases and J dropped 2 bases, with 9 bases sitting between them. This CDR3 comprises 14 residues. The DNA for the CDR3 is TGCGCCAGCAGCCAACCCTCGGAAAACACTGAAGCTTTCTTT. Translation: CASSQPSENTEAFF.

The chain links TRBV10-3 to TRBJ2-3; TRBD2 might be the D (6 bases). The CDR3 runs to 17 residues. V was pared by 0 bases and J by 4 bases, with 17 bases between. CDR1 and CDR2 (germline): ENHRY, SYGVKD. The CDR3 region has the DNA TGTGCCATCAGTGAGTCCGTCAGTGTCTCTAGCGCAGATACGCAGTATTTT. Its protein product is CAISESVSVSSADTQYF.

This clonotype has ten or more counts. V is TRBV6-2 or TRBV6-3 and J is TRBJ2-3; D not certain. V was shortened by 2 bases and J by 5 bases, with 14 bases between the two germline ends. Germline CDR1 reads MNHEY; CDR2 reads SVGEGT. The CDR3 loop spans 15 amino acids. CDR3 DNA: TGTGCCAGCAGTTACGTCTCGTCCCTAGGAGATACGCAGTATTTT. Translated, it gives CASSYVSSLGDTQYF.

Here the CDR3 DNA reads TGTGCCAGCAATTTTGGGGCGGCCAATGAGCAGTTCTTC. Amino acid sequence: CASNFGAANEQFF. J is TRBJ2-1 and V is TRBV2; tentative D call: TRBD1 (5 bases). The CDR3 has 13 residues. Trimming shortened V by 7 bases and J by 6 bases, and 13 bases separated the two germline ends. In germline, CDR1 is SNHLY, CDR2 FYNNEI.

The J gene is TRBJ2-7, the V gene TRBV6-1; a weak D match, TRBD2 (6 bases). Trimming pared 7 bases from V and 3 bases from J, leaving 25 bases between. This CDR3 spans 17 amino acids. Germline values: CDR1 MNHNS, CDR2 SASEGT. CDR3 in amino acids: CASIDGGKGFPCYEQYF. As DNA, the CDR3 is TGTGCCAGCATCGACGGAGGGAAGGGATTTCCCTGCTACGAGCAGTACTTC.

A few counts support this clonotype. This sequence may be a read error, since a much larger clone differs from it by one base. The chain employs TRBV25-1 and TRBJ2-1; D is ambiguous. The CDR3 contains 13 residues. The V end lost 3 bases, the J end lost 6 bases, and 9 bases lay between the germline ends. Germline V gives CDR1 MGHDK, CDR2 SYGVNS. In DNA, the CDR3 is TGTGCCAGCAGTGACGCAGTAAGCAATGAGCAGTTCTTC. This gives the protein CASSDAVSNEQFF.

This clonotype was observed at least ten times. The genes are TRBV20-1 and TRBJ1-1; D gene uncertain. The CDR3 covers 15 residues. V shed 0 bases and J shed 5 bases, with 16 bases lying between them. Per germline, CDR1 DFQATT and CDR2 SNEGSKA (reference sequence). The CDR3 loop reads CSARDFSPGFTEAFF. CDR3 sequence (DNA): TGCAGTGCTAGAGATTTCTCCCCGGGGTTTACTGAAGCTTTCTTT.